The 26 T cell receptor beta chains given below trace back to one sample, sequenced in a study of T cells expressing NK-cell markers. One entry per CDR3 protein, without DNA, is what TCRdb gives after re-calling the 5' RACE reads. The sample's table shows approximately 460,000 distinct CDR3 sequences. The specimen was blood T cells: a sorted CD56 or NKG2C T cell subset, CD4+ or CD8+ T cells, or bulk PBMC T cells (not recorded which). All receptors come from a woman aged 18-69 years in good health.

The V gene is TRBV6-5, the J gene TRBJ1-1. The CDR3 runs to 12 residues. Germline loops: CDR1 MNHEY, CDR2 SVGAGI. This CDR3 reads CASSYDNTEAFF.

This sequence joins TRBV19 and TRBJ2-3; TCRdb's D call, TRBD1, is unchecked because there is no DNA. Germline CDR1 is LNHDA and CDR2 is SQIVND (reference sequence). There are 13 residues in the CDR3. CDR3 region: CASSLVGADTQYF. Complete variable domain (other parts from reference TRBV19 and TRBJ2-3): DGGITQSPKYLFRKEGQNVTLSCEQNLNHDAMYWYRQDPGQGLRLIYYSQIVNDFQKGDIAEGYSVSREKKESFPLTVTSAQKNPTAFYLCASSLVGADTQYFGPGTRLTVL.

The chain links TRBV5-6 to TRBJ2-7; the TCRdb D gene call, TRBD1, has no DNA to confirm it. The CDR3 covers 16 residues. Germline CDR1 is SGHDT and CDR2 is YYEEEE. This CDR3 reads CASSGTATGFFYEQYF.

The CDR3: CASSPARGGPDEQFF. The chain carries TRBV7-3 and TRBJ2-1; TCRdb designates TRBD1, a call that cannot be tested without DNA. The CDR3 has 15 amino acids. Germline V gene data show CDR1 as SGHTA and CDR2 as FQGTGA.

The chain has TRBV7-2 and TRBJ1-2; the D call of TRBD1 rests on TCRdb alone, since no DNA is present to check it. The germline V gene encodes CDR1 SGHTA and CDR2 FQGNSA. The CDR3 extends over 13 amino acids. This CDR3 is CASSPQGADGYTF.

The chain's CDR3 is CSAPKPPSSYEQYF. The chain is built from TRBV20-1 and TRBJ2-7; checking the TCRdb D call of TRBD1 is not possible without DNA. Looked up from germline, CDR1 is DFQATT and CDR2 is SNEGSKA (reference sequence). This CDR3 is built from 14 residues.

The chain has TRBV5-4 and TRBJ2-1; TCRdb's D gene call, TRBD1, goes unchecked for lack of DNA. The CDR3 runs to 18 residues. Germline V gene sequence: CDR1 SGHNT, CDR2 YYREEE (reference sequence). The CDR3 loop is CASSYPSPRGGSYNEQFF.

V is TRBV20-1 and J is TRBJ2-7; there is no DNA to check the TCRdb D call of TRBD2. This CDR3 has 16 residues. Germline CDR1 reads DFQATT; CDR2 reads SNEGSKA (reference sequence). CDR3 loop: CSARVFGRMSSYEQYF.

The chain couples TRBV29-1 to TRBJ2-7; TCRdb gives TRBD1 as the D gene, but with no DNA this cannot be confirmed. Germline V gene lookup returns CDR1 SQVTM and CDR2 ANQGSEA. This CDR3 spans 16 amino acids. The CDR3 here is CSVEDSAGTGGYEQYF.

V gene TRBV7-3 combines with J gene TRBJ2-3; as DNA is missing, the TRBD2 call by TCRdb cannot be tested. The CDR3 has 14 residues. The germline V gene encodes CDR1 SGHTA and CDR2 FQGTGA. The CDR3 loop reads CASRAGVGTDTQYF.

The V and J genes are TRBV6-5 and TRBJ1-1; as DNA is missing, the TRBD1 call by TCRdb cannot be tested. Germline V gene data show CDR1 as MNHEY and CDR2 as SVGAGI. The CDR3 is made up of 15 amino acids. CDR3 region: CASSWEGQGHWEAFF.

This rearrangement joins TRBV5-5 to TRBJ1-5; the TCRdb D gene call, TRBD1, has no DNA to confirm it. The CDR3 runs 17 residues. CDR1 and CDR2 (germline): SGHKS, YYEKEE (reference sequence). The CDR3 loop reads CASSDPGQLYSNQPQHF.

The chain is built from TRBV12-3 or TRBV12-4 and TRBJ1-2. The CDR3 contains 11 residues. This chain's CDR3 is CASSLRYGYTF.

The chain carries TRBV20-1 and TRBJ1-4; with no DNA, the TCRdb D assignment of TRBD1 cannot be verified. The CDR3 spans 13 residues. Looked up from germline, CDR1 is DFQATT and CDR2 is SNEGSKA (reference sequence). CDR3 sequence reads: CSARGQKNEKLFF.

The CDR3 here is CSAATEYEQYF. The chain joins TRBV29-1 to TRBJ2-7; TCRdb outputs TRBD1, but without DNA this stays unchecked. The CDR3 totals 11 residues. The germline V gene encodes CDR1 SQVTM and CDR2 ANQGSEA.

The rearrangement joins TRBV18 to TRBJ2-3. There are 12 residues in the CDR3. Germline assignment: CDR1 KGHSH and CDR2 LQKENI. CDR3: CASSPQGATQYF.

The chain combines TRBV20-1 with TRBJ1-1; TCRdb outputs TRBD1, but without DNA this stays unchecked. Germline CDR1 is DFQATT and CDR2 is SNEGSKA (reference sequence). The length of the CDR3 is 14 residues. The CDR3: CSAKTGQAYTEAFF.

The chain recombines TRBV6-2 or TRBV6-3 with TRBJ2-7; TCRdb selects TRBD1, and the lack of DNA leaves this call unchecked. The CDR3 runs to 15 residues. From germline, CDR1 is MNHEY and CDR2 SVGEGT. This chain's CDR3 is CASSWDRGPTYEQYF.

This sequence joins TRBV29-1 and TRBJ2-2; there is no DNA to check the TCRdb D call of TRBD2. CDR1 and CDR2 from the germline V gene are SQVTM and ANQGSEA. The CDR3 runs 15 residues. The CDR3 reads CSGRLAGAYTGELFF.

This chain links TRBV18 with TRBJ2-1; TCRdb's D call of TRBD2 is untestable without DNA. CDR1 and CDR2 (germline): KGHSH, LQKENI. The CDR3 runs 13 residues. The CDR3 region is CASSPVDLAGQFF. Using reference TRBV18 and TRBJ2-1 for the parts outside the CDR3, the full variable domain is NAGVMQNPRHLVRRRGQEARLRCSPMKGHSHVYWYRQLPEEGLKFMVYLQKENIIDESGMPKERFSAEFPKEGPSILRIQQVVRGDSAAYFCASSPVDLAGQFFGPGTRLTVL.

The chain couples TRBV28 to TRBJ1-5; checking the TCRdb D call of TRBD1 is not possible without DNA. The germline V gene encodes CDR1 MDHEN and CDR2 SYDVKM. The CDR3 totals 16 residues. CDR3 sequence: CASSSPNRALGQPQHF. Supplemented by reference TRBV28 and TRBJ1-5, the full variable domain reads DVKVTQSSRYLVKRTGEKVFLECVQDMDHENMFWYRQDPGLGLRLIYFSYDVKMKEKGDIPEGYSVSREKKERFSLILESASTNQTSMYLCASSSPNRALGQPQHFGDGTRLSIL.

The chain recombines TRBV5-1 with TRBJ2-7; TCRdb's D gene call, TRBD2, goes unchecked for lack of DNA. The CDR3 runs to 14 residues. CDR1 and CDR2 from the germline V gene are SGHRS and YFSETQ. The CDR3 loop is CASSPGRETYEQYF.

This chain connects TRBV20-1 to TRBJ2-1; TCRdb lists TRBD1, though no DNA is available to test this call. This CDR3 comprises 11 residues. Germline values: CDR1 DFQATT, CDR2 SNEGSKA (reference sequence). CDR3 residues: CSALRGNEQFF.

This CDR3 reads CATSRVDVTGELFF. This sequence joins TRBV15 and TRBJ2-2. CDR1 LNHNV and CDR2 YYDKDF come from the germline V gene (reference sequence). This CDR3 comprises 14 residues.

The chain recombines TRBV7-6 with TRBJ1-6; TCRdb's assignment of TRBD1 cannot be checked, as there is no DNA. The germline gives CDR1 SGHVS, CDR2 FNYEAQ. The CDR3 extends over 15 amino acids. CDR3 region: CASSLEGQANSPLHF.

The chain is built from TRBV6-1 and TRBJ2-5; TCRdb names TRBD2, which stays unverified in the absence of DNA. This CDR3 is 13 amino acids long. The V gene's germline CDR1 is MNHNS and CDR2 SASEGT. The CDR3 spells CASSRGGRETQYF.